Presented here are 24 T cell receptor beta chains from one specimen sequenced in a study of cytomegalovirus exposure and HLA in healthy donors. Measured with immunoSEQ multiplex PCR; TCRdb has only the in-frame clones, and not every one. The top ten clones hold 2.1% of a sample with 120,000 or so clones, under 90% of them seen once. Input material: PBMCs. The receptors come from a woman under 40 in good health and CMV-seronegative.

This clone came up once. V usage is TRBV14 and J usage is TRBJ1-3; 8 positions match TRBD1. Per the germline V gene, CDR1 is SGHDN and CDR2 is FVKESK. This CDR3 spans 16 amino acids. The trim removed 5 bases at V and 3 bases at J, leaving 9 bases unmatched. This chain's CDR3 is CASSKPGQGYGNTIYF. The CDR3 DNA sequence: TGTGCCAGCAGCAAACCAGGACAGGGCTATGGAAACACCATATATTTT.

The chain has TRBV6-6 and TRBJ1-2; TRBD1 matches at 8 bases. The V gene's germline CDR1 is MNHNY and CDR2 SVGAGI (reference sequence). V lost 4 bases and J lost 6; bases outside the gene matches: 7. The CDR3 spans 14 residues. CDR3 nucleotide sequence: TGTGCCAGCAGTTCCCTGACAGGGGAGGATGGCTACACCTTC. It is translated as CASSSLTGEDGYTF.

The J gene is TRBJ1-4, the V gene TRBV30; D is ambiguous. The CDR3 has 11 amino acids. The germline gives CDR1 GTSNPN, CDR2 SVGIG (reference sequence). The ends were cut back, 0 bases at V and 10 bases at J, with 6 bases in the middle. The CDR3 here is CAWSVSGKLFF. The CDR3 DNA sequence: TGTGCCTGGAGTGTAAGCGGAAAACTGTTTTTT.

CDR3 region: CASSETQGRKYF. The DNA of the CDR3 is TGTGCCAGCAGTGAGACTCAGGGGCGAAAGTACTTC. This chain joins TRBV6-6 and TRBJ2-7; D is perhaps TRBD1 (6 bases). Between the trimmed V and J ends, which lost 5 bases and 11 bases, there was a span of 16 bases. Per germline, CDR1 MNHNY and CDR2 SVGAGI (reference sequence). There are 12 residues in the CDR3.

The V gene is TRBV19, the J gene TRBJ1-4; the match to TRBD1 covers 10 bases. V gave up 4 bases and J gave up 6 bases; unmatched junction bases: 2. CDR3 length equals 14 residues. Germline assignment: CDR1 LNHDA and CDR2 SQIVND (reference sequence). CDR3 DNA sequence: TGTGCCAGTAGTACGACAGGGGGCTATGAAAAACTGTTTTTT. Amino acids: CASSTTGGYEKLFF.

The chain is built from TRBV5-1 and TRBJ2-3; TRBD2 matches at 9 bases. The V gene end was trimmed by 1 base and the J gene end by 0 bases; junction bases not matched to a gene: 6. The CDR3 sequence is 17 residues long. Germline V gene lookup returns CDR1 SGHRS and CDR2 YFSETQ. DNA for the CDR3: TGCGCCAGCAGCTTGCTGGGCGCGGGGGGGAGCACAGATACGCAGTATTTT. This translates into CASSLLGAGGSTDTQYF.

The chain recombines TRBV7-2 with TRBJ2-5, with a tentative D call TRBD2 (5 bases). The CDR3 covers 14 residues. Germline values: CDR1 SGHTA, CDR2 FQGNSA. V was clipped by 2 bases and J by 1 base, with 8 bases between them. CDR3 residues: CASSLSRGQETQYF. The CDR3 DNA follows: TGTGCCAGCAGCTTAAGCCGGGGCCAAGAGACCCAGTACTTC.

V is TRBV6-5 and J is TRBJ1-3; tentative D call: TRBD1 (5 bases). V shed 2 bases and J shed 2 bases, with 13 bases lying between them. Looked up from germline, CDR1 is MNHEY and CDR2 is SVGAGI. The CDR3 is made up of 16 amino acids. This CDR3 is CASSYVLSGAGNTIYF. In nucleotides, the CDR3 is TGTGCCAGCAGTTACGTACTTTCGGGGGCTGGAAACACCATATATTTT.

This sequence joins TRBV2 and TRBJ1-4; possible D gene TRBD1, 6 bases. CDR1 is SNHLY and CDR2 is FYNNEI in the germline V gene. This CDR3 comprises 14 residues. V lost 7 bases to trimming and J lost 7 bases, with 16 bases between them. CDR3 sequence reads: CASTPQGTGEKLFF. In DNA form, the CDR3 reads TGTGCCAGCACCCCCCAGGGGACGGGTGAAAAACTGTTTTTT.

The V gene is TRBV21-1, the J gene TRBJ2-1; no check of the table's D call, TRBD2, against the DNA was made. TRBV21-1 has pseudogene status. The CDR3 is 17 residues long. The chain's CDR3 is CASSARLAGCPYNEQFF. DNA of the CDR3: TGTGCCAGCAGCGCCCGACTAGCGGGGTGTCCCTACAATGAGCAGTTCTTC.

CDR3 protein: CASSLGHRGVSNEKLFF. Here the CDR3 DNA reads TGTGCCAGCAGCTTAGGTCACAGGGGTGTGTCTAATGAAAAACTGTTTTTT. The rearrangement links TRBV11-2 to TRBJ1-4; 7 positions match TRBD1. After removal of 1 base from V and 3 bases from J, the junction contained 8 bases not matched to a gene. The CDR3 spans 17 residues. Germline assignment: CDR1 SGHAT and CDR2 FQNNGV.

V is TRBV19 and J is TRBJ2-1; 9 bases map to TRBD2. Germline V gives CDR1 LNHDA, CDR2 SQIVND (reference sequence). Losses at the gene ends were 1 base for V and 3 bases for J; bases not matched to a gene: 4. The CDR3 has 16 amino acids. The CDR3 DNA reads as TGTGCCAGTAGTATAGTTCCTAGCGGGGTCTACAATGAGCAGTTCTTC. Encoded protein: CASSIVPSGVYNEQFF.

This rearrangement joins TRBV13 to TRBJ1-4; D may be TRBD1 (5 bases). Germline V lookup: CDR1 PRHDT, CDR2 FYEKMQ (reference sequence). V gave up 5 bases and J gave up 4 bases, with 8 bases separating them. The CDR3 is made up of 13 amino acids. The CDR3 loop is CASSLGLNEKLFF. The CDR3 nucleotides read TGTGCCAGCAGCCTGGGACTTAATGAAAAACTGTTTTTT.

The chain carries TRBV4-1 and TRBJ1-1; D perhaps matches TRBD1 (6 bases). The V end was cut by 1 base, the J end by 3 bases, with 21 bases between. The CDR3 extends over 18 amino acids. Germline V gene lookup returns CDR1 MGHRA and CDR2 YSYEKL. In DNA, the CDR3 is TGCGCCAGCAGCCAAGTGGATTTAACAGGGAATTGGCACACTGAAGCTTTCTTT. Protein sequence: CASSQVDLTGNWHTEAFF.

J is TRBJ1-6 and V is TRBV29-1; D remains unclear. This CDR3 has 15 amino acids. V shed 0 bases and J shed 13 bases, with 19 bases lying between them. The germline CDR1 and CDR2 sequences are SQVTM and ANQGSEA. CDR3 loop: CSVEDFGPLASPLHF. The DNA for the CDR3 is TGCAGCGTTGAAGATTTTGGCCCTTTGGCCTCCCCCCTCCACTTT.

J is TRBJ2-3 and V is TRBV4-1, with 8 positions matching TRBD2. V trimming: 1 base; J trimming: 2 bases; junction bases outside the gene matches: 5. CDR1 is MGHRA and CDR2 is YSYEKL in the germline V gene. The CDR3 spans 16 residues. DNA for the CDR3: TGCGCCAGCAGCCAAGGGCCAGCGGGGGCCACAGATACGCAGTATTTT. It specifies CASSQGPAGATDTQYF.

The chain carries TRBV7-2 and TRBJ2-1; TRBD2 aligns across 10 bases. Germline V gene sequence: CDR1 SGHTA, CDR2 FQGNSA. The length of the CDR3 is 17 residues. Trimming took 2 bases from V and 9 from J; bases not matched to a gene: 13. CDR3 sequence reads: CASSLRGGAGGMGEQFF. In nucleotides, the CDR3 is TGTGCCAGCAGCTTACGAGGAGGAGCGGGGGGGATGGGTGAGCAGTTCTTC.

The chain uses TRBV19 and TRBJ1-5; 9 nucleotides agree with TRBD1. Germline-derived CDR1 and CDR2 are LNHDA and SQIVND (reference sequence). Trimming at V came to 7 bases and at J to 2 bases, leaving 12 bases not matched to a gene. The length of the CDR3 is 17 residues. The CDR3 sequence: CASIPGQGIGGNQPQHF. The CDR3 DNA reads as TGTGCCAGTATCCCGGGACAGGGAATTGGAGGCAATCAGCCCCAGCATTTT.

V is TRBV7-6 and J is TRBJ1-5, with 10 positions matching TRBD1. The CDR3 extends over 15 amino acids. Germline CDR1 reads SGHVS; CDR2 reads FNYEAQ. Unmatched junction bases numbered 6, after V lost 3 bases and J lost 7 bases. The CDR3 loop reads CASSLGQGIGQPQHF. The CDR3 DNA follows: TGTGCCAGCAGCTTGGGACAGGGGATCGGGCAGCCCCAGCATTTT.

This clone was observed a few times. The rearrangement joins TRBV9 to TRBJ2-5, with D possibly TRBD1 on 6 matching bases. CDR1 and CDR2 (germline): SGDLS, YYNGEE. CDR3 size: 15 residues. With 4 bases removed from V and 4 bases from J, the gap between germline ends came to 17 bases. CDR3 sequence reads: CASSPEQGLRETQYF. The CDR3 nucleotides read TGTGCCAGCAGCCCAGAACAGGGATTGAGAGAGACCCAGTACTTC.

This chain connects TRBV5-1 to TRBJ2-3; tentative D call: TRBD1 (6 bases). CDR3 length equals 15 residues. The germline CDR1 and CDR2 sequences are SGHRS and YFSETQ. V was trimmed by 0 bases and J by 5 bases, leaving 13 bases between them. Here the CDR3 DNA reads TGCGCCAGCAGCTTGGAGTTGGGGGCTGGAGATACGCAGTATTTT. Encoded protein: CASSLELGAGDTQYF.

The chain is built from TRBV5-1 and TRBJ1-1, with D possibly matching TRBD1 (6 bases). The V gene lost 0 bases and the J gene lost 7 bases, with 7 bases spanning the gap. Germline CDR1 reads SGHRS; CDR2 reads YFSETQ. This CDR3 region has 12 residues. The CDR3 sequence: CASSLAGDEAFF. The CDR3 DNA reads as TGCGCCAGCAGCTTGGCAGGGGATGAAGCTTTCTTT. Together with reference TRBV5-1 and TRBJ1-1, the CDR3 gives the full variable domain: KAGVTQTPRYLIKTRGQQVTLSCSPISGHRSVSWYQQTPGQGLQFLFEYFSETQRNKGNFPGRFSGRQFSNSRSEMNVSTLELGDSALYLCASSLAGDEAFFGQGTRLTVV.

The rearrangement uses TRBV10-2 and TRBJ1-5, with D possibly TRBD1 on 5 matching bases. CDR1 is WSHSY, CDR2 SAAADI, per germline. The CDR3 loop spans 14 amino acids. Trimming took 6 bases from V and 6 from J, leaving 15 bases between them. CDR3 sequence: CASRQTLGVQPQHF. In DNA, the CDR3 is TGCGCCAGCAGACAAACCTTAGGGGTTCAGCCCCAGCATTTT.

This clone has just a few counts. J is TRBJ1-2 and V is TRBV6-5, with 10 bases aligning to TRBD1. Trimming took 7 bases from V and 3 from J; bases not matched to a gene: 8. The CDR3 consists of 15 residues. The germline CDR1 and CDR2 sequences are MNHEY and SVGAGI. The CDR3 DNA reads TGTGCCAGCAATTCGCCCGGGACAGGGGACTATGGCTACACCTTC. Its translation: CASNSPGTGDYGYTF.